The T cell receptor beta chain under discussion was sequenced for a study of CD4 and CD8 cells across lung adenocarcinoma regions. This CDR3 is built from 13 residues. The germline gives CDR1 SGHRS, CDR2 YFSETQ. The patients had localized lung adenocarcinoma, a non-small cell subtype. TCRdb re-called the PCR reads through MiXCR, storing one row per CDR3 protein. The sample holds around 25,000 distinct CDR3 sequences; 45% to 50% are singletons and the top ten take 45% to 60%. The chain has TRBV5-1 and TRBJ2-1; D not resolved. The J call is doubtful: the DNA matches TRBJ2-7 better. This TCR came from a male donor with lung adenocarcinoma. The CD4 and CD8 labels of this study may be unreliable. The sample comprised CD8+ T cells from the center of a lung tumor. The CDR3 loop reads CASSPAPSYEQYF. Written as DNA, the CDR3 is TGCGCCAGCAGCCCGGCCCCCAGCTACGAGCAGTACTTC.